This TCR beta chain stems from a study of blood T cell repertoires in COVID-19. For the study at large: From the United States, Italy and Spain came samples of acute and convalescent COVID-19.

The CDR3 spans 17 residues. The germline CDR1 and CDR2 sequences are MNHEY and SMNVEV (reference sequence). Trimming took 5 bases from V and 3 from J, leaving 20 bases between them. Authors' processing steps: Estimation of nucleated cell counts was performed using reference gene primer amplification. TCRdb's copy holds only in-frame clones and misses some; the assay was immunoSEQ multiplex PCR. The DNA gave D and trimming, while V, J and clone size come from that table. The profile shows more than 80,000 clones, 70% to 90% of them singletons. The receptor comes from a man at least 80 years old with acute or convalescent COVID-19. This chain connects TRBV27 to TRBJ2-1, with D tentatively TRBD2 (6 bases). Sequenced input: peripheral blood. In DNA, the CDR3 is TGTGCCAGCAGTCGCGAACCTCCGGGGGACGGCTACAATGAGCAGTTCTTC. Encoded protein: CASSREPPGDGYNEQFF.